This passage covers 22 T cell receptor beta chains from one sample sequenced in a study of OX40 agonist ivuxolimab in advanced cancers. Clones were sequenced by immunoSEQ multiplex PCR, and TCRdb holds only the in-frame ones, with some missing. The repertoire consists of 75,000 to 100,000 clones, with approximately 80% occurring once and the leading ten covering approximately 5%. Material: CD4+ or CD8+ T cells sorted from blood, obtained in a trial of the OX40 agonist ivuxolimab. These TCRs come from an adult with an advanced solid tumor such as melanoma, head and neck, liver or kidney cancer.

The chain combines TRBV11-1 with TRBJ1-4; the D gene is possibly TRBD1 (5 bases). Germline lookup yields CDR1 SGHAT and CDR2 FQDESV (reference sequence). The germline V and J ends were trimmed by 3 bases and 8 bases, with 10 bases remaining between them. The CDR3 is 13 amino acids. CDR3 DNA: TGTGCCAGCAGCTTGGGGCTCGGGGAAAAACTGTTTTTT. Translating gives CASSLGLGEKLFF.

The chain combines TRBV5-1 with TRBJ2-3; TRBD2 aligns across 9 bases. The germline V gene encodes CDR1 SGHRS and CDR2 YFSETQ. V shed 4 bases and J 5 bases; nucleotides not matched to a gene: 11. The CDR3 totals 16 residues. CDR3 residues: CASSAEQRGALDTQYF. Written as DNA, the CDR3 is TGCGCCAGCAGCGCGGAACAGCGGGGGGCATTAGATACGCAGTATTTT.

The V and J genes are TRBV5-6 and TRBJ1-1, with 9 bases matching TRBD1. The CDR3 sequence is 15 residues long. Germline assignment: CDR1 SGHDT and CDR2 YYEEEE. V lost 2 bases and J lost 1; bases outside the gene matches: 3. The CDR3 spells CASSFYRGQNTEAFF. The CDR3 DNA sequence: TGTGCCAGCAGCTTCTACAGGGGGCAGAACACTGAAGCTTTCTTT.

Only one count was recorded for this clone. V and J are TRBV18 and TRBJ1-1, with no clear D. Germline-derived CDR1 and CDR2 are KGHSH and LQKENI. The CDR3 consists of 14 residues. V lost 3 bases, J lost 0 bases, and 8 bases lay in between. The CDR3 DNA reads TGTGCCAGCTCACCTGTCTTCCTGAACACTGAAGCTTTCTTT. It translates to CASSPVFLNTEAFF. The full variable domain, its missing parts supplied by reference TRBV18 and TRBJ1-1, is NAGVMQNPRHLVRRRGQEARLRCSPMKGHSHVYWYRQLPEEGLKFMVYLQKENIIDESGMPKERFSAEFPKEGPSILRIQQVVRGDSAAYFCASSPVFLNTEAFFGQGTRLTVV.

The chain employs TRBV27 and TRBJ1-1; 11 nucleotides match TRBD1. V lost 7 bases and J lost 7; bases outside the gene matches: 11. In germline, CDR1 is MNHEY, CDR2 SMNVEV (reference sequence). CDR3 length: 15 amino acids. This CDR3 reads CASTLTGTGGGEAFF. The CDR3 nucleotides are TGTGCCAGCACCTTGACCGGGACAGGGGGGGGTGAAGCTTTCTTT.

This clone was found a few times. The V and J genes are TRBV7-9 and TRBJ2-2; 7 bases map to TRBD1. CDR1 is SEHNR, CDR2 FQNEAQ, per germline (reference sequence). The trim removed 4 bases at V and 8 bases at J, leaving 10 bases unmatched. The CDR3 length is 15 residues. This CDR3 is CASSSGQAPWGELFF. DNA of the CDR3: TGTGCCAGCAGCTCCGGACAGGCTCCGTGGGGGGAGCTGTTTTTT.

This chain links TRBV19 with TRBJ2-5; 7 positions match TRBD2. CDR1 is LNHDA, CDR2 SQIVND, per germline (reference sequence). This CDR3 contains 12 residues. After removal of 3 bases from V and 5 bases from J, the junction contained 0 bases not matched to a gene. In nucleotides, the CDR3 is TGTGCCAGTAGTATCGGGGGGGAGACCCAGTACTTC. This sequence encodes CASSIGGETQYF.

The chain recombines TRBV9 with TRBJ2-1; TRBD2 matches at 13 bases. Germline values: CDR1 SGDLS, CDR2 YYNGEE. J gave up 10 bases and V 4 bases, and 5 bases lay outside the gene matches. This CDR3 is 14 amino acids long. The CDR3 sequence: CASSLGTSGVEQFF. The CDR3 DNA follows: TGTGCCAGCAGCTTAGGGACTAGCGGGGTCGAGCAGTTCTTC.

This rearrangement joins TRBV5-1 to TRBJ1-1; D is perhaps TRBD1 (6 bases). This CDR3 spans 15 amino acids. The germline V and J ends were trimmed by 4 bases and 1 base, with 14 bases remaining between them. CDR1 SGHRS and CDR2 YFSETQ come from the germline V gene. CDR3 nucleotide sequence: TGCGCCAGCAGCCCTATTTTGGGACAGAACACTGAAGCTTTCTTT. Translating gives CASSPILGQNTEAFF.

V is TRBV5-1 and J is TRBJ2-7; D assignment may be TRBD1 or TRBD2 (6 bases each). Between the trimmed V and J ends, which lost 0 bases and 7 bases, there was a span of 29 bases. The CDR3 is 19 residues long. The germline CDR1 and CDR2 sequences are SGHRS and YFSETQ. The CDR3 region is CASSLGMLDRRTTSLEQYF. The CDR3, as DNA: TGCGCCAGCAGCTTGGGAATGCTAGACAGGCGGACTACCTCCTTGGAGCAGTACTTC.

The count of this clone is one. This sequence joins TRBV19 and TRBJ2-5; D may be TRBD1 (5 bases). CDR1 is LNHDA and CDR2 is SQIVND in the germline V gene (reference sequence). V shed 5 bases and J shed 2 bases, with 12 bases lying between them. The CDR3 spans 14 residues. CDR3 region: CASSSRTLQETQYF. In nucleotides, the CDR3 is TGTGCCAGTAGTTCGAGGACACTTCAAGAGACCCAGTACTTC.

The rearrangement links TRBV6-1 to TRBJ1-5; 7 nucleotides match TRBD1. The CDR3 extends over 20 amino acids. Germline V CDR1 and CDR2: MNHNS, SASEGT. Losses at the gene ends were 2 bases for V and 4 bases for J; bases not matched to a gene: 20. This CDR3 reads CASSERLYLTGPSRNQPQHF. CDR3 bases: TGTGCCAGCAGTGAACGTTTGTATCTGACAGGGCCCTCCCGGAATCAGCCCCAGCATTTT.

This clone has only a few counts. V usage is TRBV5-6 and J usage is TRBJ1-2; D is unresolved. The CDR3 sequence is 16 residues long. V lost 0 bases and J lost 2, with 14 bases in between. The germline gives CDR1 SGHDT, CDR2 YYEEEE. CDR3 bases: TGTGCCAGCAGCTTGGCCCTGGGAATTACGAACTATGGCTACACCTTC. Encoded protein: CASSLALGITNYGYTF.

Here the CDR3 DNA reads TGTGCCAGCAGCAATAAGCCCTACGAGCAGTACTTC. It translates to CASSNKPYEQYF. The chain employs TRBV6-5 and TRBJ2-7; D gene ambiguous. V was pared by 6 bases and J by 2 bases, with 8 bases between. Germline CDR1 is MNHEY and CDR2 is SVGAGI. This CDR3 comprises 12 residues.

The chain is built from TRBV6-7 and TRBJ2-7, with D tentatively TRBD1 or TRBD2 (5 bases each). TRBV6-7 is noted as an ORF with a role that remains uncertain. V lost 0 bases and J lost 0, with 21 bases in between. CDR3 length equals 19 residues. Here the CDR3 reads CASSYSNTGPLLSSYEQYF. CDR3 nucleotide sequence: TGTGCCAGCAGTTACTCGAATACGGGACCCCTTTTAAGCTCCTACGAGCAGTACTTC.

This chain connects TRBV6-1 to TRBJ1-6; a weak D match, TRBD1 (5 bases). V was clipped by 3 bases and J by 7 bases, with 13 bases between them. Germline CDR1 MNHNS, CDR2 SASEGT. The CDR3 spans 15 residues. The CDR3 protein is CASSDLRQGNSPLHF. The CDR3 coding sequence is TGTGCCAGCAGTGATCTTCGGCAGGGCAATTCACCCCTCCACTTT.

The rearrangement uses TRBV19 and TRBJ2-3; D gene uncertain. The V gene lost 0 bases and the J gene lost 0 bases, with 4 bases spanning the gap. The CDR3 covers 14 residues. CDR1 and CDR2 from the germline V gene are LNHDA and SQIVND (reference sequence). Here the CDR3 reads CASSIDSSTDTQYF. DNA of the CDR3: TGTGCCAGTAGTATAGATTCTAGCACAGATACGCAGTATTTT.

This chain joins TRBV5-1 and TRBJ2-1; maybe TRBD2 (5 bases). Germline V gene lookup returns CDR1 SGHRS and CDR2 YFSETQ. The CDR3 is made up of 19 amino acids. The V gene lost 1 base and the J gene lost 8 bases, with 28 bases spanning the gap. The CDR3 here is CASSLFVMSSGSTVYEQFF. In nucleotides, the CDR3 is TGCGCCAGCAGCTTGTTTGTCATGTCGTCGGGGTCGACGGTGTATGAGCAGTTCTTC.

The chain is built from TRBV4-1 and TRBJ2-7, with 9 bases that match TRBD1. The CDR3 is 14 residues long. V was clipped by 1 base and J by 5 bases; unmatched bases: 3. In germline, CDR1 is MGHRA, CDR2 YSYEKL. The CDR3 is CASSQVWTGDEQYF. DNA of the CDR3: TGCGCCAGCAGCCAAGTGTGGACAGGGGACGAGCAGTACTTC.

This clone occurred once. The gene calls are TRBV30 and TRBJ2-7; perhaps D is TRBD1 or TRBD2 (5 bases each). Germline V gene sequence: CDR1 GTSNPN, CDR2 SVGIG (reference sequence). The ends were cut back, 1 base at V and 5 bases at J, with 15 bases in the middle. CDR3 length: 14 residues. The chain's CDR3 is CAWSEGRGYDEQYF. Written as DNA, the CDR3 is TGTGCCTGGAGTGAGGGACGGGGATATGACGAGCAGTACTTC.

The rearrangement links TRBV5-6 to TRBJ1-2, with no clear D. The V end was cut by 4 bases, the J end by 1 base, with 2 bases between. Per the germline V gene, CDR1 is SGHDT and CDR2 is YYEEEE. The CDR3 consists of 11 residues. The CDR3 spells CASSVNYGYTF. The CDR3 DNA is TGTGCCAGCAGCGTTAACTATGGCTACACCTTC.

The rearrangement joins TRBV6-1 to TRBJ2-1; weak D call: TRBD2 (6 bases). Per the germline V gene, CDR1 is MNHNS and CDR2 is SASEGT. This CDR3 is built from 15 residues. The V gene lost 3 bases and the J gene lost 4 bases, with 13 bases spanning the gap. As DNA, the CDR3 is TGTGCCAGCAGTGAGCAGGGACTGGGTTACAATGAGCAGTTCTTC. Translation gives CASSEQGLGYNEQFF.